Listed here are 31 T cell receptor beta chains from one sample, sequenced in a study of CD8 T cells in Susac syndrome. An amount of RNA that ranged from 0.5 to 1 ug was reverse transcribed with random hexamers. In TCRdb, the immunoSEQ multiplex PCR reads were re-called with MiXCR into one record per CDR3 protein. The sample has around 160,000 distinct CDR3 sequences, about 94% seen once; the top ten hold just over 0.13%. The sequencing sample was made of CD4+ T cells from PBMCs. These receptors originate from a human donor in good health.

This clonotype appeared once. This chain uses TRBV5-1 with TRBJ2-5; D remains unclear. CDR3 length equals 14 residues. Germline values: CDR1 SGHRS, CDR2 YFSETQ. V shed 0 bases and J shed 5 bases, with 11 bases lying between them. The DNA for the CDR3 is TGCGCCAGCAGCTTGGCCTCCTTCGACGAGACCCAGTACTTC. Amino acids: CASSLASFDETQYF.

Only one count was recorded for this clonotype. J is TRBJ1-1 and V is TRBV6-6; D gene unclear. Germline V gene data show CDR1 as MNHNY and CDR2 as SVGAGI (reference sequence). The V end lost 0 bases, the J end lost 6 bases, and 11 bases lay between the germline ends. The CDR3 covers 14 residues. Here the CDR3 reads CASSYSVAQAEAFF. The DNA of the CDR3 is TGTGCCAGCAGTTACTCTGTAGCGCAGGCTGAAGCTTTCTTT.

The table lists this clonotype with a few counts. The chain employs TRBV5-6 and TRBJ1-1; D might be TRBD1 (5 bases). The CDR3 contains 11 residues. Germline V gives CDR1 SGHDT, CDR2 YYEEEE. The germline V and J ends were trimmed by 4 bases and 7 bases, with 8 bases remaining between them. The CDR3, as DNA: TGTGCCAGCAGCCGGCAGGGTGAAGCTTTCTTT. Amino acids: CASSRQGEAFF.

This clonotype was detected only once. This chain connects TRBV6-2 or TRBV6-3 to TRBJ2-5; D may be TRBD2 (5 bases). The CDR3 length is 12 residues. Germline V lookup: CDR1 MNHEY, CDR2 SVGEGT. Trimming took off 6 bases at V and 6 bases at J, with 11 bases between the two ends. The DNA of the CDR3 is TGTGCCAGCAGCAATCCGGGGAAGACCCAGTACTTC. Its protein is CASSNPGKTQYF.

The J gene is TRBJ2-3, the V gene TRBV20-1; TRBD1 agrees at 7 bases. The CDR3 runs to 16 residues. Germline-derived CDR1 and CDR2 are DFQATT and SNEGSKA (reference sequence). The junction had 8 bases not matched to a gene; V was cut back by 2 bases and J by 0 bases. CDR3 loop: CSARPPGTVSTDTQYF. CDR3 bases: TGCAGTGCTAGACCTCCTGGGACAGTTAGCACAGATACGCAGTATTTT.

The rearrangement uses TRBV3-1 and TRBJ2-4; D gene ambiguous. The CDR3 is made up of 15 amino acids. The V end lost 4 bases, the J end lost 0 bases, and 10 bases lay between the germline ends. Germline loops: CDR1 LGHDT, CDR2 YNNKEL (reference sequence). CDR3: CASSPRALAKNIQYF. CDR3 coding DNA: TGTGCCAGCAGCCCCCGGGCCCTAGCCAAAAACATTCAGTACTTC.

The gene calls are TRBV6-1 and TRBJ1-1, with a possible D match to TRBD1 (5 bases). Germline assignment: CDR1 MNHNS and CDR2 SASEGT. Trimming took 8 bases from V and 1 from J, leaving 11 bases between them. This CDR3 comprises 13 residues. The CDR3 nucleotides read TGTGCCAGCGGCCGGGACGGGAACACTGAAGCTTTCTTT. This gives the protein CASGRDGNTEAFF.

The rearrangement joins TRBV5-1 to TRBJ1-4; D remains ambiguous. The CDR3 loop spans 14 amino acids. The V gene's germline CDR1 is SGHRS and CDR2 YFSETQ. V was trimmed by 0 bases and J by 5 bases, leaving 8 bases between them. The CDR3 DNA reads TGCGCCAGCAGCTTGGGCGGGATGAATGAAAAACTGTTTTTT. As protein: CASSLGGMNEKLFF.

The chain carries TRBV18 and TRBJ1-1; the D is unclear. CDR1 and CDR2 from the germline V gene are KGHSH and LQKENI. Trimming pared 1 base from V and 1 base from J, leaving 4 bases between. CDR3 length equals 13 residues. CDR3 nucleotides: TGTGCCAGCTCACCACAATCGAACACTGAAGCTTTCTTT. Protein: CASSPQSNTEAFF.

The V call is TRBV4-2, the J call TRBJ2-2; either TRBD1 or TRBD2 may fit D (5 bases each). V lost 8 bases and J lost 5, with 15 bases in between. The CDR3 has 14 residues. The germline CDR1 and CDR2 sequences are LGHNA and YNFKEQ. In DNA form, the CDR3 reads TGTGCCAGCGGAGCAAGGGGCGGGACCGGGGAGCTGTTTTTT. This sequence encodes CASGARGGTGELFF.

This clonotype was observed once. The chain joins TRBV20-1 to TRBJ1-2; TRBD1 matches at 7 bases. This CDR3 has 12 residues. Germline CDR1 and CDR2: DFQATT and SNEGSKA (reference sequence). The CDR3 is CSVTSGGYGYTF. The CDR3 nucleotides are TGCAGCGTCACCTCAGGGGGCTATGGCTACACCTTC.

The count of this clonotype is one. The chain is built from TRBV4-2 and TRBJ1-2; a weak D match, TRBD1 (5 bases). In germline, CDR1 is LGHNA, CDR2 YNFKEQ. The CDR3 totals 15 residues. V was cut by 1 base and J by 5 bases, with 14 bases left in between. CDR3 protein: CASSQAQTAGYGYTF. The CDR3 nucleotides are TGTGCCAGCAGCCAAGCCCAGACAGCAGGGTATGGCTACACCTTC.

CDR3 in amino acids: CSARGYQETQYF. CDR3 sequence (DNA): TGCAGTGCTAGGGGCTACCAAGAGACCCAGTACTTC. The V gene is TRBV20-1, the J gene TRBJ2-5; unclear D gene. The V gene's germline CDR1 is DFQATT and CDR2 SNEGSKA (reference sequence). CDR3 length: 12 amino acids. V was clipped by 3 bases and J by 0 bases, with 5 bases between them.

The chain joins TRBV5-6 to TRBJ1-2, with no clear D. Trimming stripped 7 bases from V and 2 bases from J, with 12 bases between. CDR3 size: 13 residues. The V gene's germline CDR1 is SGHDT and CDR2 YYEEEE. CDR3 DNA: TGTGCCAGCCGCAAAATGTTAAACTATGGCTACACCTTC. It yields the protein CASRKMLNYGYTF.

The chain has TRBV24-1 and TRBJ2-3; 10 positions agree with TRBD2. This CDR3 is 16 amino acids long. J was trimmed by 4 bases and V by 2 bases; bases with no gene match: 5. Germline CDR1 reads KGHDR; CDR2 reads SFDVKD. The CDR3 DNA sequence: TGTGCCACCAGTGATTCTAGCGGGGGTTCCCCAGATACGCAGTATTTT. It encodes CATSDSSGGSPDTQYF.

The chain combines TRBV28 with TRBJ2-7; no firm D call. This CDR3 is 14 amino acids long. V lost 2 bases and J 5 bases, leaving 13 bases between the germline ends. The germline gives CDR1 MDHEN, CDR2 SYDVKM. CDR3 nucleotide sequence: TGTGCCAGCAGTTTAGAGTCGGGCGTCCACGAGCAGTACTTC. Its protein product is CASSLESGVHEQYF.

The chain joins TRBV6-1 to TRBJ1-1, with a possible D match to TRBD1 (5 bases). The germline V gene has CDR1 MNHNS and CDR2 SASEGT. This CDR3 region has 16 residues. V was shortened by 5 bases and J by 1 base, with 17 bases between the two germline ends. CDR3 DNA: TGTGCCAGCAGTCAGCAGGGACGGTCGCCGAACACTGAAGCTTTCTTT. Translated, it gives CASSQQGRSPNTEAFF.

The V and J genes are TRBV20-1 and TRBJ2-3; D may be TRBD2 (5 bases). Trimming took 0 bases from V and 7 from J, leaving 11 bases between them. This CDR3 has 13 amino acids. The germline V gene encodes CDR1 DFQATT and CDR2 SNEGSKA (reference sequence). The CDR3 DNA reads TGCAGTGCTAGAGATCAGAGGGTCAATACGCAGTATTTT. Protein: CSARDQRVNTQYF.

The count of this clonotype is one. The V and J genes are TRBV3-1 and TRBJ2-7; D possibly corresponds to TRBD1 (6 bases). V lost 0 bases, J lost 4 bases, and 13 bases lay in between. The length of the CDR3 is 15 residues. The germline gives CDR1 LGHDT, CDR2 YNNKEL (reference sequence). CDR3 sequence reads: CASSQDFTGYYEQYF. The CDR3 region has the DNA TGTGCCAGCAGCCAAGATTTCACAGGGTATTACGAGCAGTACTTC.

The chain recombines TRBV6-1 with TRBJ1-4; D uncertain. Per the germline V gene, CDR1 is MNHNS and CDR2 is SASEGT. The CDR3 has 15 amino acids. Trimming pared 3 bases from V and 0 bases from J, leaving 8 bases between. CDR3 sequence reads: CASSDSSATNEKLFF. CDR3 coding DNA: TGTGCCAGCAGTGACAGCTCTGCAACTAATGAAAAACTGTTTTTT.

For the CDR3, the DNA is TGTGCCAGCAGCCACGGGACAGGGGAAGCTTTCTTT. Its protein is CASSHGTGEAFF. The gene calls are TRBV14 and TRBJ1-1; 9 nucleotides match TRBD1. With V trimmed by 3 bases and J by 8 bases, 1 base remained unmatched. This CDR3 is built from 12 residues. Germline V gene data show CDR1 as SGHDN and CDR2 as FVKESK.

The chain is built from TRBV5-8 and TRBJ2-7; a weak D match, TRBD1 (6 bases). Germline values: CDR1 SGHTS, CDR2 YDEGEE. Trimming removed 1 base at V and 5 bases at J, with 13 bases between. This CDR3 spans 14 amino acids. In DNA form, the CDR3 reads TGTGCCAGCAGCTTGTCGGTACAGGGAAACGAGCAGTACTTC. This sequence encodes CASSLSVQGNEQYF.

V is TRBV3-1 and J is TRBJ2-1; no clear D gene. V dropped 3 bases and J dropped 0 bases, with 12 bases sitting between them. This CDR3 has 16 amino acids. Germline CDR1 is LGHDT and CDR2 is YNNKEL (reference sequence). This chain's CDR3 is CASSHSKLGSYNEQFF. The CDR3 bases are TGTGCCAGCAGCCATTCAAAGTTAGGCTCCTACAATGAGCAGTTCTTC.

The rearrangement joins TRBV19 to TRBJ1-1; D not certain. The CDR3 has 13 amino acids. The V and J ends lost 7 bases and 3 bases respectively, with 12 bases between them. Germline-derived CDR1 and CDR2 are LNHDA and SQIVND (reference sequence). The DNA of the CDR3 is TGTGCCAGTAAAGCAGAGGGTTACACTGAAGCTTTCTTT. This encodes CASKAEGYTEAFF.

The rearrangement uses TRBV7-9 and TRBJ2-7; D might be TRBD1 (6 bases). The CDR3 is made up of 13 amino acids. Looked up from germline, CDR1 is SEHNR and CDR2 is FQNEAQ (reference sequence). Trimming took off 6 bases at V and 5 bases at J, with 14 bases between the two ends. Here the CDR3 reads CASRLTTGHEQYF. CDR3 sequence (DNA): TGTGCCAGCAGACTGACGACAGGTCACGAGCAGTACTTC.

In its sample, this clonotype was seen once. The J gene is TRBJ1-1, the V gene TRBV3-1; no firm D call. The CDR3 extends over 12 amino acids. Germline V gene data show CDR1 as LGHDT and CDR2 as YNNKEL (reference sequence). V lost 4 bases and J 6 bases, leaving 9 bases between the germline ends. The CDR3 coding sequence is TGTGCCAGCAGCCTTCGGTTCGCTGAAGCTTTCTTT. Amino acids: CASSLRFAEAFF.

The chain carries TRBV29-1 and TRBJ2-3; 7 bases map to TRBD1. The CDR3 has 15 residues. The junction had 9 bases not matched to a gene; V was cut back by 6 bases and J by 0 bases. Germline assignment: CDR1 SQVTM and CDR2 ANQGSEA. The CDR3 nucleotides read TGCAGCGTAGTAGGGACAGTAATCAGCACAGATACGCAGTATTTT. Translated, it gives CSVVGTVISTDTQYF.

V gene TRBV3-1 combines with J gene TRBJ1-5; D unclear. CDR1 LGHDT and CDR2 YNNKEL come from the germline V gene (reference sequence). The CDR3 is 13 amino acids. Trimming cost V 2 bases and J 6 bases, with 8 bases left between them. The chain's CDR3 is CASSQSRGQPQHF. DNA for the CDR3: TGTGCCAGCAGCCAATCTCGAGGTCAGCCCCAGCATTTT.

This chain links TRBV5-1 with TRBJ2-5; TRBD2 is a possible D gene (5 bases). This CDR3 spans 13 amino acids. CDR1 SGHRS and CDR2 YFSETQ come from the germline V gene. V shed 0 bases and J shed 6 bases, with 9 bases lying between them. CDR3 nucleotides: TGCGCCAGCAGCTTGGACGGGATGCAGACCCAGTACTTC. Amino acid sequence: CASSLDGMQTQYF.

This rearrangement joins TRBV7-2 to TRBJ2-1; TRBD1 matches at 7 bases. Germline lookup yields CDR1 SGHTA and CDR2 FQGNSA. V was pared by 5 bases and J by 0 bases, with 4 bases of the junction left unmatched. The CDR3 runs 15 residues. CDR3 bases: TGTGCCAGCAGCGTACAGGGGAGCTCCTACAATGAGCAGTTCTTC. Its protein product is CASSVQGSSYNEQFF.

CDR3 in amino acids: CASRDRSNTEAFF. In nucleotides, the CDR3 is TGTGCCAGCAGGGACAGGAGCAACACTGAAGCTTTCTTT. The chain is built from TRBV7-2 and TRBJ1-1; 7 nucleotides align to TRBD1. The V gene's germline CDR1 is SGHTA and CDR2 FQGNSA. Losses at the gene ends were 6 bases for V and 2 bases for J; bases not matched to a gene: 3. CDR3 length: 13 residues.